Each of the 27 T cell receptor beta chains below was sequenced from the same sample in a study of the immune and genomic landscape of osteosarcoma. Produced via immunoSEQ multiplex PCR; TCRdb's table is partial and in-frame only. The data contain over 2,500 clones, 78% of them singletons. Specimen: metastatic tumor tissue from the lung. These receptors all stem from a woman aged 18 to 35 with osteosarcoma.

A word on this clone: This CDR3 is also generated by other DNA sequences in the sample. This sequence joins TRBV27 and TRBJ1-1, with D possibly TRBD1 on 5 matching bases. Germline V CDR1 and CDR2: MNHEY, SMNVEV (reference sequence). With 8 bases removed from V and 1 base from J, the gap between germline ends came to 8 bases. The CDR3 has 12 amino acids. The CDR3 sequence: CASRTGNTEAFF. The CDR3 region has the DNA TGTGCCAGCCGTACAGGGAACACTGAAGCTTTCTTT.

The V and J genes are TRBV6-1 and TRBJ2-3, with D possibly TRBD2 on 5 matching bases. Germline V gene lookup returns CDR1 MNHNS and CDR2 SASEGT. Trimming pared 4 bases from V and 0 bases from J, leaving 20 bases between. The CDR3 loop spans 18 amino acids. This chain's CDR3 is CASSVLRGDGLSTDTQYF. The CDR3 coding sequence is TGTGCCAGCAGTGTCCTTCGGGGAGACGGGTTAAGCACAGATACGCAGTATTTT.

The chain uses TRBV4-2 and TRBJ1-1; possibly TRBD1 for D (5 bases). The CDR3 consists of 14 residues. The V end was cut by 0 bases, the J end by 3 bases, with 8 bases between. The V gene's germline CDR1 is LGHNA and CDR2 YNFKEQ. CDR3: CASSQDLGDTEAFF. DNA of the CDR3: TGTGCCAGCAGCCAAGACCTGGGGGACACTGAAGCTTTCTTT.

This clone was seen a few times. This rearrangement joins TRBV5-4 to TRBJ2-1; the D call may be TRBD1 or TRBD2 (5 bases each). Trimming cost V 4 bases and J 6 bases, with 17 bases left between them. The CDR3 extends over 15 amino acids. Germline loops: CDR1 SGHNT, CDR2 YYREEE (reference sequence). CDR3 sequence reads: CASSPPGPAPNEQFF. CDR3 nucleotides: TGTGCCAGCAGCCCCCCGGGGCCCGCGCCCAATGAGCAGTTCTTC.

The CDR3 region is CAWSVRAGADEQFF. CDR3 in DNA: TGTGCCTGGAGTGTTCGAGCGGGGGCGGATGAGCAGTTCTTC. The genes are TRBV30 and TRBJ2-1; 8 bases align to TRBD2. The CDR3 is made up of 14 amino acids. Germline assignment: CDR1 GTSNPN and CDR2 SVGIG (reference sequence). V was clipped by 0 bases and J by 8 bases; unmatched bases: 6.

The chain has TRBV7-3 and TRBJ2-2; 7 nucleotides line up with TRBD2. Unmatched junction bases numbered 7, after V lost 3 bases and J lost 6 bases. This CDR3 spans 15 amino acids. Germline CDR1 and CDR2: SGHTA and FQGTGA. CDR3 in amino acids: CASSFLGEGSGELFF. The CDR3 nucleotides are TGTGCCAGCAGCTTCCTGGGGGAGGGCTCCGGGGAGCTGTTTTTT.

This chain uses TRBV5-5 with TRBJ1-2; possibly TRBD1 for D (6 bases). Germline V gives CDR1 SGHKS, CDR2 YYEKEE (reference sequence). CDR3 size: 15 residues. Deletions cut 1 base from V and 8 bases from J, with 18 bases between. The CDR3 nucleotides are TGTGCCAGCAGCTTGACCGATGGAGGGGGTGGAGGCTACACCTTC. It specifies CASSLTDGGGGGYTF.

The chain uses TRBV5-1 and TRBJ2-1, with D possibly called TRBD1 or TRBD2 (6 bases each). CDR1 SGHRS and CDR2 YFSETQ come from the germline V gene. This CDR3 region has 23 residues. The V end lost 2 bases, the J end lost 0 bases, and 33 bases lay between the germline ends. The CDR3 bases are TGCGCCAGCAGCTTCCCTGATCTATCGACTAGTGTTGTAAGGGGGTTCTCCTACAATGAGCAGTTCTTC. Encoded protein: CASSFPDLSTSVVRGFSYNEQFF. The whole variable domain, remainder taken from reference TRBV5-1 and TRBJ2-1, is KAGVTQTPRYLIKTRGQQVTLSCSPISGHRSVSWYQQTPGQGLQFLFEYFSETQRNKGNFPGRFSGRQFSNSRSEMNVSTLELGDSALYLCASSFPDLSTSVVRGFSYNEQFFGPGTRLTVL.

The genes are TRBV15 and TRBJ2-3; 9 nucleotides agree with TRBD1. J gave up 3 bases and V 1 base, and 8 bases lay outside the gene matches. CDR3 length: 17 residues. Germline CDR1 and CDR2: LNHNV and YYDKDF (reference sequence). The CDR3: CATSRVYWGQGTDTQYF. Written as DNA, the CDR3 is TGTGCCACCAGCAGAGTATATTGGGGACAGGGTACAGATACGCAGTATTTT. Drawing the rest from reference TRBV15 and TRBJ2-3, the complete variable domain is DAMVIQNPRYQVTQFGKPVTLSCSQTLNHNVMYWYQQKSSQAPKLLFHYYDKDFNNEADTPDNFQSRRPNTSFCFLDIRSPGLGDTAMYLCATSRVYWGQGTDTQYFGPGTRLTVL.

This chain uses TRBV27 with TRBJ2-7; 8 nucleotides align to TRBD1. This CDR3 comprises 13 residues. From germline, CDR1 is MNHEY and CDR2 SMNVEV (reference sequence). J gave up 4 bases and V 6 bases, and 5 bases lay outside the gene matches. The DNA of the CDR3 is TGTGCCAGCAGCCCCGGACAGGGATACGAGCAGTACGTC. Its translation is CASSPGQGYEQYV.

The chain links TRBV9 to TRBJ1-2; D is ambiguous. CDR3 length equals 14 residues. Germline CDR1 is SGDLS and CDR2 is YYNGEE. Trimming left V 3 bases short and J 4 bases short, with 13 bases between. This CDR3 reads CASSGGDYLYGYTF. The CDR3 DNA is TGTGCCAGCAGCGGTGGGGATTATCTCTATGGCTACACCTTC.

The rearrangement uses TRBV30 and TRBJ1-1; 8 bases are a match to TRBD1. J gave up 3 bases and V 7 bases, and 13 bases lay outside the gene matches. The CDR3 length is 15 residues. Looked up from germline, CDR1 is GTSNPN and CDR2 is SVGIG (reference sequence). This CDR3 is CASLQRTGLDTEAFF. The DNA for the CDR3 is TGTGCCTCGCTACAAAGGACAGGGTTGGACACTGAAGCTTTCTTT.

This chain's CDR3 is CASRFWKAPEETQYF. DNA of the CDR3: TGTGCCAGCAGGTTCTGGAAGGCCCCCGAAGAGACCCAGTACTTC. This chain links TRBV27 with TRBJ2-5; D unresolved. Per the germline V gene, CDR1 is MNHEY and CDR2 is SMNVEV (reference sequence). The CDR3 sequence is 15 residues long. V was cut by 6 bases and J by 3 bases, with 17 bases left in between.

J is TRBJ2-7 and V is TRBV13, with D possibly TRBD2 on 6 matching bases. The CDR3 has 13 residues. V lost 4 bases and J 6 bases, leaving 13 bases between the germline ends. Germline values: CDR1 PRHDT, CDR2 FYEKMQ (reference sequence). CDR3 nucleotide sequence: TGTGCCAGCAGCTCCCGGGGGAAGGGCGAGCAGTACGTC. Protein sequence: CASSSRGKGEQYV.

This clone was recorded only once. The chain employs TRBV5-1 and TRBJ2-6; D not resolved. V was clipped by 4 bases and J by 1 base, with 9 bases between them. Germline V CDR1 and CDR2: SGHRS, YFSETQ. This CDR3 region has 15 residues. Written as DNA, the CDR3 is TGCGCCAGCAGCCCGGACGGGTCTGGGGCCAACGTCCTGACTTTC. It yields the protein CASSPDGSGANVLTF.

This clone showed up just a few times. CDR3 DNA: TGTGCCAGCGACCCCGGCGGGGCGAGAGATACGCAGTATTTT. Translating gives CASDPGGARDTQYF. The V gene is TRBV6-1, the J gene TRBJ2-3, with D possibly matching TRBD2 (6 bases). Germline loops: CDR1 MNHNS, CDR2 SASEGT. V lost 8 bases to trimming and J lost 5 bases, with 17 bases between them. This CDR3 comprises 14 residues.

For this clone: Mismatch with germline at one junction end may stem from a read error. The V gene is TRBV6-1, the J gene TRBJ1-5, with TRBD1 as a possible D gene (6 bases). This CDR3 is built from 13 residues. The germline V gene has CDR1 MNHNS and CDR2 SASEGT. DNA of the CDR3: TGCGCGGGGGGGCAAGAGAGCAATCAGCCCCAGCATTTT. It codes for CAGGQESNQPQHF.

CDR3 region: CASSSSWRTQYF. The CDR3 DNA follows: TGTGCCAGCAGCTCCTCCTGGCGGACCCAGTACTTC. This chain joins TRBV11-2 and TRBJ2-5, with D unresolved. V gave up 4 bases and J gave up 7 bases, with 10 bases separating them. Germline-derived CDR1 and CDR2 are SGHAT and FQNNGV. The CDR3 spans 12 residues. Combining the CDR3 with reference TRBV11-2 and TRBJ2-5 gives the whole variable domain EAGVAQSPRYKIIEKRQSVAFWCNPISGHATLYWYQQILGQGPKLLIQFQNNGVVDDSQLPKDRFSAERLKGVDSTLKIQPAKLEDSAVYLCASSSSWRTQYFGPGTRLLVL.

The J gene is TRBJ1-6, the V gene TRBV7-9; 7 positions agree with TRBD1. Trimming took 1 base from V and 9 from J; bases not matched to a gene: 6. The CDR3 is 15 amino acids. Germline CDR1 and CDR2: SEHNR and FQNEAQ (reference sequence). CDR3 sequence reads: CASSLGQGGSSPLHF. CDR3 bases: TGTGCCAGCAGCTTAGGACAGGGAGGAAGTTCACCCCTCCACTTT. Based on the CDR3 plus reference TRBV7-9 and TRBJ1-6, the full variable domain is DTGVSQNPRHKITKRGQNVTFRCDPISEHNRLYWYRQTLGQGPEFLTYFQNEAQLEKSRLLSDRFSAERPKGSFSTLEIQRTEQGDSAMYLCASSLGQGGSSPLHFGNGTRLTVT.

This clone was picked up a small number of times. The chain recombines TRBV6-6 with TRBJ1-5, with unresolved D. The CDR3 is made up of 14 amino acids. V lost 6 bases to trimming and J lost 3 bases, with 12 bases between them. The V gene's germline CDR1 is MNHNY and CDR2 SVGAGI (reference sequence). CDR3 residues: CASSPLLLNQPQHF. DNA for the CDR3: TGTGCCAGCAGCCCTCTGCTCCTCAATCAGCCCCAGCATTTT.

This chain uses TRBV9 with TRBJ2-3; perhaps TRBD2 as D (5 bases). Germline assignment: CDR1 SGDLS and CDR2 YYNGEE. This CDR3 region has 15 residues. Trimming stripped 0 bases from V and 2 bases from J, with 10 bases between. DNA of the CDR3: TGTGCCAGCAGCGTAGAAGGGAGAGCCACAGATACGCAGTATTTT. As protein: CASSVEGRATDTQYF.

The table lists this clone with a few counts. The chain recombines TRBV4-2 with TRBJ1-2, with 7 bases that match TRBD1. CDR3 length: 15 residues. The V gene's germline CDR1 is LGHNA and CDR2 YNFKEQ. The V and J ends lost 3 bases and 3 bases, in that order; junction bases with no gene match: 7. The CDR3 nucleotides are TGTGCCAGCAGCCAGACGACAGGGTGGGACTATGGCTACACCTTC. Its translation is CASSQTTGWDYGYTF.

The V call is TRBV18, the J call TRBJ1-6; a weak D match, TRBD1 (5 bases). The germline V gene encodes CDR1 KGHSH and CDR2 LQKENI. The CDR3 has 17 residues. Trimming stripped 4 bases from V and 0 bases from J, with 13 bases between. CDR3 DNA sequence: TGTGCCAGCTCACGGGACCCGCCGAGCTCCTATAATTCACCCCTCCACTTT. Translating it yields CASSRDPPSSYNSPLHF.

The chain is built from TRBV12-5 and TRBJ2-3; D is unclear. From germline, CDR1 is LGHNT and CDR2 FRNRAP. CDR3 length: 13 residues. V was cut by 0 bases and J by 6 bases, with 7 bases left in between. The CDR3 loop reads CASGLVLVDTQYF. In nucleotides, the CDR3 is TGTGCTAGTGGTTTGGTACTCGTTGATACGCAGTATTTT.

The DNA for the CDR3 is TGTGCCAGCAGTGAAAACCTTCTTCTATTGAACACCGGGGAGCTGTTTTTT. The encoded protein is CASSENLLLLNTGELFF. J is TRBJ2-2 and V is TRBV2; D unclear. Germline lookup yields CDR1 SNHLY and CDR2 FYNNEI. The CDR3 sequence is 17 residues long. Trimming cost V 2 bases and J 1 base, with 14 bases left between them.

The chain joins TRBV18 to TRBJ1-2; no firm D call. The CDR3 loop spans 12 amino acids. V lost 6 bases and J lost 8, with 13 bases in between. In germline, CDR1 is KGHSH, CDR2 LQKENI. CDR3 DNA sequence: TGTGCCAGCTCTCCCGCCGTGGGGGGCTACACCTTC. It encodes CASSPAVGGYTF.

The gene calls are TRBV9 and TRBJ1-2, with 7 positions matching TRBD1. Germline V CDR1 and CDR2: SGDLS, YYNGEE. V shed 1 base, J shed 8 bases, and the junction held 8 bases outside the gene matches. The CDR3 sequence is 14 residues long. CDR3 nucleotides: TGTGCCAGCAGCGTAACGGAGGGGGCAAGAGGCTACACCTTC. Amino acid sequence: CASSVTEGARGYTF.